Following are 18 T cell receptor beta chains from one sample sequenced in a study of T-cell reconstitution after alpha-beta-depleted transplantation in children. During its preparation, the TCRbeta library received unique molecular identifiers. Each CDR3 protein is one row after TCRdb ran MiXCR on the PCR reads. Of 250,000 to 300,000 distinct CDR3 sequences listed, 9.9% are singletons. Sequenced material: PBMCs from the stem cell graft donor, taken from the stem cell graft. These receptors all come from a human donor who donated a stem cell graft to a child with SCID.

V gene TRBV27 combines with J gene TRBJ2-6; D is unclear. CDR1 and CDR2 (germline): MNHEY, SMNVEV (reference sequence). The V end was cut by 5 bases, the J end by 4 bases, with 9 bases between. This CDR3 comprises 14 residues. This CDR3 is CASSRRSGANVLTF. Here the CDR3 DNA reads TGTGCCAGCAGTCGCCGGTCCGGGGCCAACGTCCTGACTTTC.

This rearrangement joins TRBV7-9 to TRBJ1-1, with D possibly being TRBD1 (5 bases). Germline-derived CDR1 and CDR2 are SEHNR and FQNEAQ (reference sequence). The CDR3 is 14 residues long. Trimming shortened V by 3 bases and J by 2 bases, and 10 bases separated the two germline ends. CDR3 sequence (DNA): TGTGCCAGCAGCTTGAATCAGGGAAACACTGAAGCTTTCTTT. Translating gives CASSLNQGNTEAFF.

This clonotype appeared a few times. The V call is TRBV10-3, the J call TRBJ2-5, with D perhaps matching TRBD2 (6 bases). Per the germline V gene, CDR1 is ENHRY and CDR2 is SYGVKD. This CDR3 is 12 amino acids long. The V end lost 7 bases, the J end lost 5 bases, and 11 bases lay between the germline ends. CDR3 loop: CAIKSGVETQYF. CDR3 in DNA: TGTGCCATCAAGTCGGGGGTTGAGACCCAGTACTTC.

This clonotype was counted between two and nine times. This sequence joins TRBV6-2 or TRBV6-3 and TRBJ2-3, with 12 bases identical to TRBD2. The CDR3 contains 21 residues. V was pared by 0 bases and J by 0 bases, with 13 bases of the junction left unmatched. Germline lookup yields CDR1 MNHEY and CDR2 SVGEGT. In DNA, the CDR3 is TGTGCCAGCAGTTACTCGAAAGGAGGACTAGCGGGATTGGGGAGCACAGATACGCAGTATTTT. Protein sequence: CASSYSKGGLAGLGSTDTQYF.

This clonotype occurred a few times. The chain joins TRBV5-1 to TRBJ2-5; 9 nucleotides agree with TRBD1. Per the germline V gene, CDR1 is SGHRS and CDR2 is YFSETQ. The V and J ends lost 3 bases and 3 bases, in that order; junction bases with no gene match: 6. The CDR3 consists of 15 residues. CDR3 coding DNA: TGCGCCAGCAGCTACCGGGACAGGGAGGAAGAGACCCAGTACTTC. It encodes CASSYRDREEETQYF.

CDR3 DNA: TGCAGTGCCGTCTGGTTAAACACCATATATTTT. It encodes CSAVWLNTIYF. The V gene is TRBV20-1, the J gene TRBJ1-3; unclear D gene. The CDR3 has 11 amino acids. In germline, CDR1 is DFQATT, CDR2 SNEGSKA (reference sequence). Trimming cost V 6 bases and J 6 bases, with 9 bases left between them.

This clonotype was picked up a small number of times. This chain joins TRBV4-1 and TRBJ2-7; possible D gene TRBD1, 6 bases. Trimming pared 3 bases from V and 6 bases from J, leaving 18 bases between. CDR1 and CDR2 from the germline V gene are MGHRA and YSYEKL. CDR3 length: 15 residues. The CDR3 bases are TGCGCCAGCAGCCAGCCCCCCGCAGGGGACGGCGAGCAGTACTTC. Translating it yields CASSQPPAGDGEQYF.

There are a few counts of this clonotype. The rearrangement links TRBV9 to TRBJ2-3, with D perhaps matching TRBD1 or TRBD2 (6 bases each). CDR3 length: 14 residues. Per germline, CDR1 SGDLS and CDR2 YYNGEE. The V gene lost 7 bases and the J gene lost 4 bases, with 16 bases spanning the gap. The CDR3 loop reads CASGWRDTADTQYF. The CDR3 region has the DNA TGTGCCAGCGGGTGGAGGGACACTGCAGATACGCAGTATTTT.

This clonotype occurred many times. The chain recombines TRBV12-3 or TRBV12-4 with TRBJ1-5; D is unresolved. V was cut by 7 bases and J by 3 bases, with 7 bases left in between. The CDR3 loop spans 12 amino acids. The CDR3 DNA reads as TGTGCCAGCAACGCCCTCAATCAGCCCCAGCATTTT. Translating it yields CASNALNQPQHF.

The V gene is TRBV25-1, the J gene TRBJ2-2; TRBD1 is a possible D gene (6 bases). Looked up from germline, CDR1 is MGHDK and CDR2 is SYGVNS. The CDR3 runs to 15 residues. The germline V and J ends were trimmed by 2 bases and 4 bases, with 11 bases remaining between them. As DNA, the CDR3 is TGTGCCAGCAGTGAAGCCACAGGGCCCACCGGGGAGCTGTTTTTT. This codes for CASSEATGPTGELFF. The whole variable domain, remainder taken from reference TRBV25-1 and TRBJ2-2, is EADIYQTPRYLVIGTGKKITLECSQTMGHDKMYWYQQDPGMELHLIHYSYGVNSTEKGDLSSESTVSRIRTEHFPLTLESARPSHTSQYLCASSEATGPTGELFFGEGSRLTVL.

This clonotype was observed many times. The chain combines TRBV29-1 with TRBJ1-2; D is uncertain. Germline CDR1 SQVTM, CDR2 ANQGSEA. Trimming stripped 8 bases from V and 2 bases from J, with 12 bases between. The CDR3 loop spans 12 amino acids. The CDR3 sequence is CSSRTPNYGYTF. DNA for the CDR3: TGCAGCTCCCGAACACCAAACTATGGCTACACCTTC. Based on the CDR3 plus reference TRBV29-1 and TRBJ1-2, the full variable domain is SAVISQKPSRDICQRGTSLTIQCQVDSQVTMMFWYRQQPGQSLTLIATANQGSEATYESGFVIDKFPISRPNLTFSTLTVSNMSPEDSSIYLCSSRTPNYGYTFGSGTRLTVV.

In this sample, this clonotype turned up a few times. V usage is TRBV6-1 and J usage is TRBJ1-5; a weak D match, TRBD1 (5 bases). This CDR3 spans 14 amino acids. From germline, CDR1 is MNHNS and CDR2 SASEGT. Trimming left V 8 bases short and J 1 base short, with 12 bases between. In DNA, the CDR3 is TGTGCCAGCGGGGGTGACACGAGCAATCAGCCCCAGCATTTT. This encodes CASGGDTSNQPQHF.

This clonotype showed up just a few times. The chain is built from TRBV20-1 and TRBJ1-5; 8 nucleotides match TRBD1. CDR3 length equals 13 residues. V lost 5 bases and J lost 3; bases outside the gene matches: 3. CDR1 DFQATT and CDR2 SNEGSKA come from the germline V gene (reference sequence). This CDR3 is CSAGDRLNQPQHF. CDR3 nucleotide sequence: TGCAGTGCTGGGGACAGGCTCAATCAGCCCCAGCATTTT.

J is TRBJ2-7 and V is TRBV6-2 or TRBV6-3, with 11 bases that match TRBD2. V shed 3 bases and J 2 bases; nucleotides not matched to a gene: 6. Germline CDR1 is MNHEY and CDR2 is SVGEGT. The CDR3 contains 16 residues. The CDR3: CASSYQTSGVTYEQYF. CDR3 sequence (DNA): TGTGCCAGCAGTTATCAGACTAGCGGGGTAACCTACGAGCAGTACTTC.

This clonotype was observed many times. The chain employs TRBV12-3 or TRBV12-4 and TRBJ2-3; D call uncertain. The CDR3 is made up of 12 amino acids. V lost 6 bases, J lost 7 bases, and 11 bases lay in between. CDR3 in DNA: TGTGCCAGCAGCCCGATGTCCAATACGCAGTATTTT. Translation: CASSPMSNTQYF.

The chain couples TRBV9 to TRBJ1-4, with unresolved D. V was cut by 3 bases and J by 0 bases, with 9 bases left in between. CDR3 length: 15 amino acids. Germline CDR1 SGDLS, CDR2 YYNGEE. CDR3 protein: CASSEHSATNEKLFF. CDR3 nucleotide sequence: TGTGCCAGCAGCGAACACAGTGCAACTAATGAAAAACTGTTTTTT. Drawing the rest from reference TRBV9 and TRBJ1-4, the complete variable domain is DSGVTQTPKHLITATGQRVTLRCSPRSGDLSVYWYQQSLDQGLQFLIQYYNGEERAKGNILERFSAQQFPDLHSELNLSSLELGDSALYFCASSEHSATNEKLFFGSGTQLSVL.

This clonotype was found a few times. The rearrangement uses TRBV5-1 and TRBJ2-3, with 11 bases matching TRBD2. The CDR3 covers 18 residues. CDR1 and CDR2 (germline): SGHRS, YFSETQ. J gave up 0 bases and V 0 bases, and 6 bases lay outside the gene matches. The DNA of the CDR3 is TGCGCCAGCAGCTTGGCCGGACTAGCGGGTCCTAGCACAGATACGCAGTATTTT. This translates into CASSLAGLAGPSTDTQYF.

This clonotype was counted a single time. The chain combines TRBV20-1 with TRBJ2-6; D gene uncertain. V lost 0 bases and J 0 bases, leaving 15 bases between the germline ends. Germline lookup yields CDR1 DFQATT and CDR2 SNEGSKA (reference sequence). There are 18 residues in the CDR3. The CDR3 DNA follows: TGCAGTGCTAGAGATCGTTTCCCAGGAAACTCTGGGGCCAACGTCCTGACTTTC. Translation gives CSARDRFPGNSGANVLTF.